This T cell receptor (beta chain) was profiled in a study of identical twins. Study-wide results and limits: Where out-of-frame alpha sequences were twin-shared, they showed excess low generation probability. High-abundance cord blood beta clonotypes had fewer insertions; memory repertoires showed none.

V was cut by 7 bases and J by 1 base, with 13 bases left in between. There are 14 residues in the CDR3. Template switching added a universal primer binding site, and final cDNA carried unique molecular identifiers. TCRdb re-called the 5' RACE reads with MiXCR, one entry per CDR3 protein. The table records 640,000 or so distinct CDR3 sequences, approximately 6% of them present only once. Every sampled donor was Caucasian and healthy. This clonotype was observed at least ten times. Its target is unknown. Sequencing used naive T cells sorted from blood. The V gene is TRBV12-3 or TRBV12-4, the J gene TRBJ1-1; D gene uncertain. This sequence was found in a man aged 18 to 29 in good health. The CDR3 DNA follows: TGTGCCAGCACCTCCTCGAGCGGGAACACTGAAGCTTTCTTT. Amino acid sequence: CASTSSSGNTEAFF.